A single sample is the source of the 24 T cell receptor beta chains below, sequenced in a study of blood T cell repertoires in COVID-19. The data were produced by immunoSEQ multiplex PCR, yet TCRdb's version contains in-frame clones alone and is incomplete. The top ten clones hold approximately 0.9% of a sample with about 480,000 clones, about 88% of them seen once. Sequences were obtained from peripheral blood. The receptor set was obtained from a man between 18 and 29 years old with COVID-19, enrolled during active disease.

The rearrangement joins TRBV11-2 to TRBJ2-2; 9 bases line up with TRBD2. The germline V gene encodes CDR1 SGHAT and CDR2 FQNNGV. V was clipped by 2 bases and J by 1 base; unmatched bases: 2. The CDR3 runs to 16 residues. CDR3 bases: TGTGCCAGCAGCTTATCTAGCGGGAAGAACACCGGGGAGCTGTTTTTT. The encoded protein is CASSLSSGKNTGELFF.

V and J are TRBV6-6 and TRBJ2-2, with 11 bases that match TRBD2. V shed 5 bases and J 1 base; nucleotides not matched to a gene: 6. This CDR3 is 17 amino acids long. Germline V gives CDR1 MNHNY, CDR2 SVGAGI (reference sequence). This CDR3 is CASSPLGTSGNTGELFF. The CDR3 DNA reads as TGTGCCAGCAGTCCACTCGGGACTAGCGGGAACACCGGGGAGCTGTTTTTT.

This clone showed up just once. This chain connects TRBV5-5 to TRBJ2-7; D is unclear. There are 15 residues in the CDR3. V shed 0 bases and J shed 2 bases, with 12 bases lying between them. CDR1 is SGHKS and CDR2 is YYEKEE in the germline V gene (reference sequence). This CDR3 reads CASSLGLIPTYEQYF. DNA for the CDR3: TGTGCCAGCAGCTTGGGACTTATTCCGACCTACGAGCAGTACTTC.

The chain has TRBV19 and TRBJ2-7; 7 nucleotides line up with TRBD1. Germline values: CDR1 LNHDA, CDR2 SQIVND (reference sequence). The CDR3 covers 12 residues. The V and J ends lost 6 bases and 3 bases, in that order; junction bases with no gene match: 2. CDR3 amino acids: CASSQGDYEQYF. The CDR3 coding sequence is TGTGCCAGTAGCCAGGGGGACTACGAGCAGTACTTC.

V is TRBV12-5 and J is TRBJ1-2; D remains unclear. The CDR3 runs to 16 residues. Germline V lookup: CDR1 LGHNT, CDR2 FRNRAP. The germline V and J ends were trimmed by 0 bases and 2 bases, with 13 bases remaining between them. In DNA, the CDR3 is TGTGCTAGTGGTTTGGTAGAGGGTGTCCCAAACTATGGCTACACCTTC. This codes for CASGLVEGVPNYGYTF. The whole variable domain, remainder taken from reference TRBV12-5 and TRBJ1-2, is DARVTQTPRHKVTEMGQEVTMRCQPILGHNTVFWYRQTMMQGLELLAYFRNRAPLDDSGMPKDRFSAEMPDATLATLKIQPSEPRDSAVYFCASGLVEGVPNYGYTFGSGTRLTVV.

The V call is TRBV15, the J call TRBJ1-4; D call uncertain. V gave up 3 bases and J gave up 12 bases, with 11 bases separating them. The V gene's germline CDR1 is LNHNV and CDR2 YYDKDF (reference sequence). The CDR3 has 12 amino acids. CDR3 in DNA: TGTGCCACCAGCAGTTCTAAGGGAGAACTGTTTTTT. Amino acids: CATSSSKGELFF.

J is TRBJ1-6 and V is TRBV27, with a possible D match to TRBD1 (5 bases). Deletions cut 5 bases from V and 9 bases from J, with 11 bases between. Looked up from germline, CDR1 is MNHEY and CDR2 is SMNVEV (reference sequence). This CDR3 comprises 13 residues. CDR3 residues: CASSQGDSSPLHF. DNA for the CDR3: TGTGCCAGCAGTCAGGGCGACAGTTCACCCCTCCACTTT.

This rearrangement joins TRBV7-2 to TRBJ1-3, with TRBD1 matching 9 bases. Germline V gives CDR1 SGHTA, CDR2 FQGNSA. CDR3 length equals 14 residues. With V trimmed by 3 bases and J by 4 bases, 1 base remained unmatched. The CDR3 reads CASSFGTGGNTIYF. In nucleotides, the CDR3 is TGTGCCAGCAGCTTCGGGACAGGGGGAAACACCATATATTTT.

The chain uses TRBV5-6 and TRBJ2-3; TRBD2 agrees at 10 bases. In germline, CDR1 is SGHDT, CDR2 YYEEEE. CDR3 length equals 15 residues. Trimming removed 2 bases from V and 4 bases from J; junction bases left unmatched: 4. CDR3 DNA sequence: TGTGCCAGCAGCTTAGGGCTAGCGGGGGCAGATACGCAGTATTTT. Protein: CASSLGLAGADTQYF.

This rearrangement joins TRBV19 to TRBJ2-5; no clear D. Germline V gene data show CDR1 as LNHDA and CDR2 as SQIVND (reference sequence). Trimming took off 4 bases at V and 5 bases at J, with 20 bases between the two ends. The CDR3 extends over 16 amino acids. The CDR3 sequence is CASSTFGAQVVETQYF. The CDR3 DNA is TGTGCCAGTAGTACTTTTGGAGCACAAGTGGTGGAGACCCAGTACTTC. Looking up the rest from reference TRBV19 and TRBJ2-5 gives the full variable domain: DGGITQSPKYLFRKEGQNVTLSCEQNLNHDAMYWYRQDPGQGLRLIYYSQIVNDFQKGDIAEGYSVSREKKESFPLTVTSAQKNPTAFYLCASSTFGAQVVETQYFGPGTRLLVL.

This chain joins TRBV24-1 and TRBJ2-1; TRBD2 aligns across 8 bases. The CDR3 consists of 13 residues. V was pared by 4 bases and J by 10 bases, with 5 bases of the junction left unmatched. CDR1 and CDR2 from the germline V gene are KGHDR and SFDVKD. The CDR3 reads CATSERLASEQFF. The CDR3 nucleotides are TGTGCCACCAGTGAAAGACTAGCGTCAGAGCAGTTCTTC.

The V call is TRBV7-7, the J call TRBJ2-3, with TRBD1 matching 8 bases. The J segment lost 0 bases and the V segment lost 4 bases, leaving 3 bases of the junction unmatched. Germline V gene data show CDR1 as SSHAT and CDR2 as FNYEAQ (reference sequence). CDR3 length: 15 amino acids. The CDR3 DNA reads TGTGCCAGCAGCTCCACAGGGGGTAGCACAGATACGCAGTATTTT. Its protein product is CASSSTGGSTDTQYF.

This sequence joins TRBV30 and TRBJ2-5; tentatively, D is TRBD2 (6 bases). The V gene's germline CDR1 is GTSNPN and CDR2 SVGIG (reference sequence). The CDR3 totals 14 residues. V was shortened by 3 bases and J by 3 bases, with 14 bases between the two germline ends. This CDR3 reads CAWSGPGRKETQYF. In DNA, the CDR3 is TGTGCCTGGAGCGGACCCGGGAGAAAAGAGACCCAGTACTTC. The variable domain in full, with the rest retrieved from reference TRBV30 and TRBJ2-5, is SQTIHQWPATLVQPVGSPLSLECTVEGTSNPNLYWYRQAAGRGLQLLFYSVGIGQISSEVPQNLSASRPQDRQFILSSKKLLLSDSGFYLCAWSGPGRKETQYFGPGTRLLVL.

The chain uses TRBV7-2 and TRBJ2-7; weak D call: TRBD1 (5 bases). Germline CDR1 reads SGHTA; CDR2 reads FQGNSA. There are 14 residues in the CDR3. The germline V and J ends were trimmed by 4 bases and 0 bases, with 10 bases remaining between them. CDR3 region: CASSYLGLSYEQYF. The CDR3 DNA is TGTGCCAGCAGCTACCTGGGGCTCTCCTACGAGCAGTACTTC.

The sample holds a few counts of this clone. One end of the junction fails to match germline, which may point to a read error. The chain employs TRBV7-9 and TRBJ1-2; 7 bases fit TRBD1. Germline assignment: CDR1 SEHNR and CDR2 FQNEAQ (reference sequence). The CDR3 covers 11 residues. Here the CDR3 reads CARGIEGAIVF. The DNA of the CDR3 is TGTGCCAGGGGGATTGAGGGGGCGATAGTCTTC. The whole variable domain, filled in from reference TRBV7-9 and TRBJ1-2, reads DTGVSQNPRHKITKRGQNVTFRCDPISEHNRLYWYRQTLGQGPEFLTYFQNEAQLEKSRLLSDRFSAERPKGSFSTLEIQRTEQGDSAMYLCARGIEGAIVFGSGTRLTVV.

For this clone: Additional DNA sequences in this sample encode the identical CDR3. The gene calls are TRBV19 and TRBJ2-7; a possible D gene is TRBD1 (6 bases). There are 13 residues in the CDR3. CDR1 is LNHDA and CDR2 is SQIVND in the germline V gene (reference sequence). V was clipped by 0 bases and J by 5 bases, with 8 bases between them. CDR3 coding DNA: TGTGCCAGTAGTATAGACAGGGGTAACGAGCAGTACTTC. It translates to CASSIDRGNEQYF. Combining the CDR3 with reference TRBV19 and TRBJ2-7 gives the whole variable domain DGGITQSPKYLFRKEGQNVTLSCEQNLNHDAMYWYRQDPGQGLRLIYYSQIVNDFQKGDIAEGYSVSREKKESFPLTVTSAQKNPTAFYLCASSIDRGNEQYFGPGTRLTVT.

This chain links TRBV18 with TRBJ1-1; 9 nucleotides match TRBD1. The CDR3 length is 15 residues. J lost 3 bases, V lost 8 bases, and 10 bases had no gene match. Germline V gene sequence: CDR1 KGHSH, CDR2 LQKENI. This CDR3 reads CASTDRGDRDTEAFF. The DNA of the CDR3 is TGTGCCAGCACGGATCGGGGGGACAGGGACACTGAAGCTTTCTTT.

In this sample, this clone turned up once. V usage is TRBV6-5 and J usage is TRBJ2-4, with D maybe TRBD1 (6 bases). V was shortened by 6 bases and J by 3 bases, with 15 bases between the two germline ends. Germline CDR1 is MNHEY and CDR2 is SVGAGI. The CDR3 extends over 15 amino acids. DNA for the CDR3: TGTGCCAGCAGACCGACCGGGACAAGCAAAAACATTCAGTACTTC. Encoded protein: CASRPTGTSKNIQYF.

This clone was seen a few times. The chain is built from TRBV3-1 (or the pseudogene TRBV3-2) and TRBJ2-3; TRBD1 matches 8 bases. Germline-derived CDR1 and CDR2 are LGHDT and YNNKEL (reference sequence). The CDR3 runs 15 residues. With V trimmed by 4 bases and J by 5 bases, 8 bases remained unmatched. CDR3 DNA sequence: TGTGCCAGCAGCCTCGGGACAGGAGCGGGAGATACGCAGTATTTT. Its translation is CASSLGTGAGDTQYF.

The chain is built from TRBV12-3 or TRBV12-4 and TRBJ1-1, with D unresolved. The length of the CDR3 is 13 residues. Trimming removed 2 bases at V and 6 bases at J, with 10 bases between. The CDR3 spells CASSLISGAEAFF. The CDR3 DNA reads TGTGCCAGCAGTTTAATATCCGGGGCTGAAGCTTTCTTT.

The chain employs TRBV2 and TRBJ2-5; tentative D call: TRBD1 (5 bases). Trimming removed 4 bases from V and 1 base from J, with 16 bases in between. Germline values: CDR1 SNHLY, CDR2 FYNNEI. This CDR3 comprises 16 residues. Here the CDR3 DNA reads TGTGCCAGCAGTGCCGAATGGACAAGGTTCCAAGAGACCCAGTACTTC. Translation gives CASSAEWTRFQETQYF. The full variable domain, completed using reference TRBV2 and TRBJ2-5, is EPEVTQTPSHQVTQMGQEVILRCVPISNHLYFYWYRQILGQKVEFLVSFYNNEISEKSEIFDDQFSVERPDGSNFTLKIRSTKLEDSAMYFCASSAEWTRFQETQYFGPGTRLLVL.

In this sample, this clone turned up a few times. V usage is TRBV6-6 and J usage is TRBJ1-1; 8 bases agree with TRBD1. V lost 2 bases to trimming and J lost 2 bases; unmatched junction nucleotides: 7. The germline V gene encodes CDR1 MNHNY and CDR2 SVGAGI (reference sequence). The length of the CDR3 is 16 residues. The CDR3 DNA sequence: TGTGCCAGCAGTTACCCCCGGGACAGGCTAAACACTGAAGCTTTCTTT. It specifies CASSYPRDRLNTEAFF.

This chain joins TRBV12-3 or TRBV12-4 and TRBJ1-5, with a weak D call TRBD1 (5 bases). The CDR3 covers 12 residues. The V gene lost 7 bases and the J gene lost 7 bases, with 11 bases spanning the gap. The CDR3 loop reads CASNDHRQPQHF. The DNA for the CDR3 is TGTGCCAGCAACGATCACAGGCAGCCCCAGCATTTT.

This clone was counted at least ten times. The chain uses TRBV4-1 and TRBJ2-7; D is perhaps TRBD1 (6 bases). Between the trimmed V and J ends, which lost 3 bases and 6 bases, there was a span of 15 bases. CDR1 and CDR2 from the germline V gene are MGHRA and YSYEKL. The CDR3 has 14 residues. As DNA, the CDR3 is TGCGCCAGCAGCCACGCGAGAACCAGGGGCGAGCAGTACTTC. It encodes CASSHARTRGEQYF.